The subject of this entry is one TCR beta chain. The length of the CDR3 is 17 residues. The J segment lost 5 bases and the V segment lost 5 bases, leaving 11 bases of the junction unmatched. Germline V gene sequence: CDR1 SGHVS, CDR2 FNYEAQ. The entry originates in a study of blood T cell repertoires in COVID-19. Methods used by the authors: Nucleated cell counts were estimated from reference gene primer amplification. Clones were sequenced by immunoSEQ multiplex PCR, and TCRdb holds only the in-frame ones, with some missing. V, J and clone size were drawn from that table, and D and trimming were deduced from the DNA. The sample contains roughly 260,000 clones, approximately 91% of which appear only once.

J is TRBJ2-3 and V is TRBV7-6; TRBD2 agrees at 12 bases. Sequences were obtained from peripheral blood. This clonotype originated in a person under 35 with COVID-19, enrolled during active disease. In DNA form, the CDR3 reads TGTGCCAGCAGCACCGGGACTAGCGGGCAGAGGAGAGATACGCAGTATTTT. As protein: CASSTGTSGQRRDTQYF.